Each of the 18 T cell receptor beta chains below was sequenced from the same sample in a study of blood T cell repertoires in COVID-19. Sequencing used immunoSEQ multiplex PCR; TCRdb keeps in-frame clones, though not all of them. The sample consists of about 150,000 clones, around 79% of them appearing once. Input material: peripheral blood. These TCRs come from a man between 45 and 60 years old with active or convalescent COVID-19.

This clone occurred once. This sequence joins TRBV30 and TRBJ1-2; D remains ambiguous. The CDR3 has 16 amino acids. V gave up 0 bases and J gave up 0 bases, with 14 bases separating them. Looked up from germline, CDR1 is GTSNPN and CDR2 is SVGIG (reference sequence). For the CDR3, the DNA is TGTGCCTGGAGTGTAATAGGGCGGGGAGCTAACTATGGCTACACCTTC. This codes for CAWSVIGRGANYGYTF. The full variable domain, in which reference TRBV30 and TRBJ1-2 provide the parts outside the CDR3, is SQTIHQWPATLVQPVGSPLSLECTVEGTSNPNLYWYRQAAGRGLQLLFYSVGIGQISSEVPQNLSASRPQDRQFILSSKKLLLSDSGFYLCAWSVIGRGANYGYTFGSGTRLTVV.

J is TRBJ2-3 and V is TRBV7-9, with D unclear. CDR3 size: 13 residues. The V gene lost 5 bases and the J gene lost 2 bases, with 8 bases spanning the gap. CDR1 and CDR2 from the germline V gene are SEHNR and FQNEAQ (reference sequence). CDR3 sequence: CASSRALTDTQYF. The CDR3 coding sequence is TGTGCCAGCAGCAGGGCCCTCACAGATACGCAGTATTTT.

The rearrangement links TRBV9 to TRBJ2-1; 10 bases line up with TRBD2. CDR3 length: 15 amino acids. J gave up 9 bases and V 4 bases, and 10 bases lay outside the gene matches. Per germline, CDR1 SGDLS and CDR2 YYNGEE. The CDR3 sequence: CASSLAGTSDREQFF. The CDR3 DNA reads as TGTGCCAGCAGCCTCGCCGGGACTAGCGACCGTGAGCAGTTCTTC.

On this clone itself: Different DNA sequences within this sample yield the same CDR3. The chain couples TRBV15 to TRBJ2-7; no definite D call. Between the trimmed V and J ends, which lost 1 base and 0 bases, there was a span of 7 bases. The CDR3 covers 14 residues. Germline V gene lookup returns CDR1 LNHNV and CDR2 YYDKDF (reference sequence). DNA of the CDR3: TGTGCCACCAGCAGAGGCGGCAGCTCCTACGAGCAGTACTTC. Translated, it gives CATSRGGSSYEQYF.

The chain recombines TRBV24-1 with TRBJ2-1, with 9 positions matching TRBD2. The CDR3 runs 16 residues. In germline, CDR1 is KGHDR, CDR2 SFDVKD. The J segment lost 3 bases and the V segment lost 4 bases, leaving 6 bases of the junction unmatched. The CDR3 DNA sequence: TGTGCCACCAGTGAGTATAGCGGGAGAAACTACAATGAGCAGTTCTTC. Encoded protein: CATSEYSGRNYNEQFF.

The sample holds a few counts of this clone. The same CDR3 also results from other DNA sequences found in this sample. The chain links TRBV7-3 to TRBJ2-7, with TRBD1 matching over 7 bases. Trimming at V came to 2 bases and at J to 2 bases, leaving 6 bases not matched to a gene. The CDR3 covers 15 residues. The germline V gene has CDR1 SGHTA and CDR2 FQGTGA. The CDR3 loop is CASSLGAGTAYEQYF. As DNA, the CDR3 is TGTGCCAGCAGCTTAGGGGCCGGGACAGCCTACGAGCAGTACTTC.

The rearrangement uses TRBV10-3 and TRBJ2-1, with TRBD2 matching over 8 bases. This CDR3 contains 16 residues. V shed 4 bases, J shed 2 bases, and the junction held 7 bases outside the gene matches. Germline V lookup: CDR1 ENHRY, CDR2 SYGVKD. The DNA of the CDR3 is TGTGCCATCAGTGCGGCGGGAGCGGGGGCCTACAATGAGCAGTTCTTC. It yields the protein CAISAAGAGAYNEQFF.

The chain combines TRBV4-2 with TRBJ2-1; perhaps TRBD1 as D (5 bases). Looked up from germline, CDR1 is LGHNA and CDR2 is YNFKEQ. This CDR3 contains 15 residues. Between the trimmed V and J ends, which lost 4 bases and 0 bases, there was a span of 10 bases. The CDR3 here is CASSRLQGSYNEQFF. CDR3 in DNA: TGTGCCAGCAGCCGTCTCCAGGGCTCCTACAATGAGCAGTTCTTC.

V and J are TRBV5-1 and TRBJ2-7; 12 nucleotides match TRBD2. Germline lookup yields CDR1 SGHRS and CDR2 YFSETQ. The CDR3 has 16 residues. V lost 4 bases, J lost 5 bases, and 10 bases stayed unmatched. The CDR3 region has the DNA TGCGCCAGCAGCCGAGCCATGACTAGCGGGAGCGACGAGCAGTACTTC. Its protein is CASSRAMTSGSDEQYF.

The V call is TRBV5-8, the J call TRBJ2-1; D might be TRBD1 (5 bases). Germline CDR1 reads SGHTS; CDR2 reads YDEGEE. CDR3 length equals 19 residues. Between the trimmed V and J ends, which lost 3 bases and 3 bases, there was a span of 25 bases. CDR3 protein: CASSYRTGHKGPIYNEQFF. The CDR3 DNA follows: TGTGCCAGCAGCTACCGAACCGGCCACAAGGGGCCCATCTACAATGAGCAGTTCTTC.

In this sample, this clone turned up a few times. This chain connects TRBV28 to TRBJ2-7, with 10 bases matching TRBD2. Germline V gene lookup returns CDR1 MDHEN and CDR2 SYDVKM. The CDR3 sequence is 14 residues long. Losses at the gene ends were 4 bases for V and 7 bases for J; bases not matched to a gene: 7. This CDR3 is CASSSGLAEGEQYF. The CDR3 region has the DNA TGTGCCAGCAGTTCCGGACTAGCGGAGGGGGAGCAGTACTTC.

The chain carries TRBV11-2 and TRBJ2-7, with D uncertain. This CDR3 is 14 amino acids long. Trimming stripped 0 bases from V and 1 base from J, with 7 bases between. In germline, CDR1 is SGHAT, CDR2 FQNNGV. The DNA for the CDR3 is TGTGCCAGCAGCTTAGATCAGGTTTCCTACGAGCAGTACTTC. It yields the protein CASSLDQVSYEQYF.

This clone was observed a few times. The chain links TRBV2 to TRBJ1-6; D gene uncertain. The CDR3 runs 16 residues. V lost 4 bases and J 0 bases, leaving 10 bases between the germline ends. Germline CDR1 and CDR2: SNHLY and FYNNEI. The CDR3 protein is CASSATVSSYNSPLHF. CDR3 bases: TGTGCCAGCAGTGCAACAGTGAGCTCCTATAATTCACCCCTCCACTTT.

This clone appeared a single time. The chain employs TRBV18 and TRBJ2-5; TRBD2 matches 7 bases. The CDR3 contains 15 residues. CDR1 and CDR2 from the germline V gene are KGHSH and LQKENI. J was trimmed by 2 bases and V by 2 bases; bases with no gene match: 5. The CDR3 here is CASSPGGGTQETQYF. DNA of the CDR3: TGTGCCAGCTCACCAGGGGGGGGAACACAAGAGACCCAGTACTTC.

This chain connects TRBV11-2 to TRBJ2-5; TRBD2 aligns across 11 bases. The CDR3 runs to 15 residues. V trimming: 5 bases; J trimming: 4 bases; junction bases outside the gene matches: 6. The germline gives CDR1 SGHAT, CDR2 FQNNGV. CDR3 amino acids: CASSPWTSGLETQYF. The CDR3 bases are TGTGCCAGCAGCCCATGGACTAGCGGGTTAGAGACCCAGTACTTC.

This clone is a singleton in its sample. The V and J genes are TRBV5-6 and TRBJ2-1, with TRBD2 matching 7 bases. Unmatched junction bases numbered 3, after V lost 3 bases and J lost 3 bases. From germline, CDR1 is SGHDT and CDR2 YYEEEE. CDR3 length equals 14 residues. For the CDR3, the DNA is TGTGCCAGCAGCTACGGGACTATCTACAATGAGCAGTTCTTC. Translating it yields CASSYGTIYNEQFF.

V usage is TRBV7-9 and J usage is TRBJ1-1; D possibly corresponds to TRBD1 (6 bases). Germline assignment: CDR1 SEHNR and CDR2 FQNEAQ (reference sequence). The germline V and J ends were trimmed by 5 bases and 1 base, with 11 bases remaining between them. CDR3 length: 14 amino acids. The CDR3 sequence: CASSPGTQNTEAFF. CDR3 sequence (DNA): TGTGCCAGCAGCCCCGGGACACAGAACACTGAAGCTTTCTTT.

The genes are TRBV28 and TRBJ1-5; perhaps TRBD1 as D (5 bases). V was cut by 6 bases and J by 4 bases, with 19 bases left in between. Germline CDR1 MDHEN, CDR2 SYDVKM. The CDR3 contains 16 residues. The CDR3 is CASSPTVYEANQPQHF. For the CDR3, the DNA is TGTGCCAGCAGCCCGACAGTTTATGAGGCAAATCAGCCCCAGCATTTT.